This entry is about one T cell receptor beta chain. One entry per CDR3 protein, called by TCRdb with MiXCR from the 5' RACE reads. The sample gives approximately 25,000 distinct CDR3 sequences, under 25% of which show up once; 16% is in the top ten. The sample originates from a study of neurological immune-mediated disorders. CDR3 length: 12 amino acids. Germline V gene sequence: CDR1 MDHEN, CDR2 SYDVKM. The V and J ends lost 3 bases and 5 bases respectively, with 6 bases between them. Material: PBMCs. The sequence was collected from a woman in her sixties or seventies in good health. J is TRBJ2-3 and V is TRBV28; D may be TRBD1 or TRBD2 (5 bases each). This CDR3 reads CASSFGGDTQYF. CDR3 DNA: TGTGCCAGCAGTTTTGGGGGAGATACGCAGTATTTT.